One sample yielded the 16 T cell receptor beta chains listed below, sequenced in a study of CD8 T cells in Susac syndrome. After extraction with the RNeasy kit, about 0.5 to 1 ug of the RNA was reverse transcribed using random hexamers. TCRdb called the immunoSEQ multiplex PCR reads again in MiXCR, with one record for every CDR3 protein. The sample has some 250,000 distinct CDR3 sequences, roughly 95% seen once. The sequencing sample was made of CD4+ T cells from PBMCs. These receptors were obtained from a human donor with Susac syndrome.

In its sample, this clonotype was seen once. The chain couples TRBV11-2 to TRBJ2-1; 11 bases line up with TRBD2. Germline V gene lookup returns CDR1 SGHAT and CDR2 FQNNGV. Trimming at V came to 2 bases and at J to 8 bases, leaving 5 bases not matched to a gene. CDR3 length: 15 residues. The CDR3 sequence: CASSLTSGSFDEQFF. The CDR3 region has the DNA TGTGCCAGCAGCTTAACTAGCGGGAGCTTCGATGAGCAGTTCTTC. The whole variable domain, remainder taken from reference TRBV11-2 and TRBJ2-1, is EAGVAQSPRYKIIEKRQSVAFWCNPISGHATLYWYQQILGQGPKLLIQFQNNGVVDDSQLPKDRFSAERLKGVDSTLKIQPAKLEDSAVYLCASSLTSGSFDEQFFGPGTRLTVL.

A remark on this clonotype: The germline gene is not matched at one end of the junction; a read error may be the cause. The chain has TRBV23-1 and TRBJ2-5; no definite D call. TRBV23-1 qualifies as an ORF whose function is uncertain. This CDR3 is 13 amino acids long. The chain's CDR3 is CASGHGYTETQYF. The DNA for the CDR3 is TGCGCCAGCGGTCATGGATACACGGAGACCCAGTACTTC.

This chain uses TRBV29-1 with TRBJ2-1; D is tentatively TRBD1 or TRBD2 (5 bases each). CDR1 and CDR2 (germline): SQVTM, ANQGSEA. The CDR3 loop spans 14 amino acids. V lost 5 bases, J lost 0 bases, and 11 bases lay in between. CDR3 nucleotide sequence: TGCAGCGTTAGGGGACGACTCTCCTACAATGAGCAGTTCTTC. As protein: CSVRGRLSYNEQFF.

The genes are TRBV29-1 and TRBJ2-5, with D perhaps being TRBD1 or TRBD2 (5 bases each). This CDR3 is 15 amino acids long. Looked up from germline, CDR1 is SQVTM and CDR2 is ANQGSEA. The V end was cut by 4 bases, the J end by 5 bases, with 20 bases between. The CDR3 bases are TGCAGCGTTGGGCTGTTGGGGGAGAGTCGGGAGACCCAGTACTTC. This sequence encodes CSVGLLGESRETQYF.

The chain links TRBV12-3 or TRBV12-4 to TRBJ1-5, with 11 bases matching TRBD1. CDR3 length: 15 residues. The ends lost 6 bases at V and 6 bases at J; junction bases unmatched: 7. CDR3 sequence reads: CASSPGTGGTQPQHF. CDR3 nucleotides: TGTGCCAGCAGCCCAGGGACAGGGGGGACTCAGCCCCAGCATTTT.

In DNA, the CDR3 is TGTGCCAGCAGCCAAGAGGCGGATACGCAGTATTTT. This codes for CASSQEADTQYF. The chain recombines TRBV4-2 with TRBJ2-3; no firm D call. CDR1 is LGHNA and CDR2 is YNFKEQ in the germline V gene. V shed 0 bases and J shed 6 bases, with 4 bases lying between them. This CDR3 comprises 12 residues.

J is TRBJ1-5 and V is TRBV30, with unresolved D. Germline V gene sequence: CDR1 GTSNPN, CDR2 SVGIG (reference sequence). V gave up 5 bases and J gave up 3 bases, with 17 bases separating them. The CDR3 totals 15 residues. The CDR3 DNA follows: TGTGCCTGGGGCCAAGGGCAGTGGAACAATCAGCCCCAGCATTTT. This gives the protein CAWGQGQWNNQPQHF. Full variable domain (remainder filled in from reference TRBV30 and TRBJ1-5): SQTIHQWPATLVQPVGSPLSLECTVEGTSNPNLYWYRQAAGRGLQLLFYSVGIGQISSEVPQNLSASRPQDRQFILSSKKLLLSDSGFYLCAWGQGQWNNQPQHFGDGTRLSIL.

The chain joins TRBV15 to TRBJ2-6, with D uncertain. Germline V gene data show CDR1 as LNHNV and CDR2 as YYDKDF (reference sequence). V shed 3 bases and J shed 4 bases, with 7 bases lying between them. The CDR3 runs 14 residues. The CDR3 loop reads CATSRSKGANVLTF. The CDR3 nucleotides are TGTGCCACCAGCAGGTCGAAAGGGGCCAACGTCCTGACTTTC.

V is TRBV19 and J is TRBJ2-2; no definite D call. V lost 2 bases and J lost 0, with 4 bases in between. Germline-derived CDR1 and CDR2 are LNHDA and SQIVND (reference sequence). The CDR3 has 14 residues. The CDR3 spells CASSIQANTGELFF. Here the CDR3 DNA reads TGTGCCAGTAGTATACAGGCGAACACCGGGGAGCTGTTTTTT.

The chain links TRBV20-1 to TRBJ2-1; 9 bases agree with TRBD1. The CDR3 extends over 13 amino acids. Germline V gene data show CDR1 as DFQATT and CDR2 as SNEGSKA (reference sequence). The CDR3 DNA reads TGCAGCGTGGACAGGGGCTCCTACAATGAGCAGTTCTTC. It encodes CSVDRGSYNEQFF.

The rearrangement uses TRBV20-1 and TRBJ2-3, with 8 bases aligning to TRBD2. CDR1 DFQATT and CDR2 SNEGSKA come from the germline V gene (reference sequence). The CDR3 contains 17 residues. V shed 6 bases and J 4 bases; nucleotides not matched to a gene: 18. This CDR3 is CSAVASLAGGAPDTQYF. The CDR3 nucleotides read TGCAGTGCCGTGGCGAGCCTAGCGGGCGGGGCTCCAGATACGCAGTATTTT.

This chain uses TRBV28 with TRBJ2-2; D unclear. V lost 10 bases and J 6 bases, leaving 12 bases between the germline ends. CDR1 MDHEN and CDR2 SYDVKM come from the germline V gene. The CDR3 extends over 12 amino acids. The CDR3 sequence: CATPTVAGELFF. The CDR3 region has the DNA TGTGCCACCCCCACAGTGGCCGGGGAGCTGTTTTTT.

V and J are TRBV11-2 and TRBJ2-7; perhaps TRBD1 as D (6 bases). This CDR3 contains 13 residues. V lost 4 bases and J 3 bases, leaving 10 bases between the germline ends. The germline V gene encodes CDR1 SGHAT and CDR2 FQNNGV. CDR3 sequence reads: CASSSTGYYEQYF. The CDR3 nucleotides are TGTGCCAGCAGCTCAACAGGGTACTACGAGCAGTACTTC.

The rearrangement uses TRBV29-1 and TRBJ1-2; 8 bases align to TRBD1. Germline V gene sequence: CDR1 SQVTM, CDR2 ANQGSEA. With 6 bases clipped from V and 4 bases from J, the junction kept 7 bases outside the gene matches. The CDR3 is made up of 13 amino acids. The CDR3 sequence is CSVGQAISYGYTF. The CDR3 region has the DNA TGCAGCGTGGGACAGGCCATATCCTATGGCTACACCTTC.

The CDR3 loop is CASRNLAGVGETQYF. CDR3 DNA sequence: TGTGCCAGTAGGAACCTAGCGGGAGTGGGAGAGACCCAGTACTTC. The chain uses TRBV19 and TRBJ2-5, with 10 bases lining up with TRBD2. This CDR3 has 15 amino acids. V was pared by 6 bases and J by 4 bases, with 8 bases of the junction left unmatched. Germline CDR1 and CDR2: LNHDA and SQIVND (reference sequence).

This chain links TRBV3-1 with TRBJ2-1; tentatively, D is TRBD2 (5 bases). CDR1 is LGHDT and CDR2 is YNNKEL in the germline V gene (reference sequence). The V end was cut by 5 bases, the J end by 9 bases, with 14 bases between. The CDR3 has 13 residues. CDR3 amino acids: CASSSTASTEQFF. The CDR3 DNA reads TGTGCCAGCAGCTCCACCGCTAGCACTGAGCAGTTCTTC.